The 14 T cell receptor beta chains given below trace back to one sample, sequenced in a study of radiotherapy plus CTLA-4 blockade in lung cancer. Method: immunoSEQ multiplex PCR; TCRdb's copy keeps in-frame clones and lacks some. Of roughly 71,000 clones in the sample, around 73% were seen once. The input for sequencing was peripheral blood, taken from a patient treated with radiotherapy plus ipilimumab. The receptors originated from a human donor with non-small cell lung cancer who had a complete response to radiotherapy plus ipilimumab.

The rearrangement uses TRBV11-3 and TRBJ2-2; 7 nucleotides agree with TRBD1. V gave up 6 bases and J gave up 7 bases; unmatched junction bases: 11. The CDR3 runs 15 residues. Germline loops: CDR1 SGHNT, CDR2 YENEEA. In DNA, the CDR3 is TGTGCCAGCAGTCCGACAGGGAACCCTCTCGGGGAGCTGTTTTTT. Protein sequence: CASSPTGNPLGELFF.

This clone appeared a few times. The V and J genes are TRBV7-9 and TRBJ1-1; D not resolved. The ends were cut back, 1 base at V and 6 bases at J, with 12 bases in the middle. The CDR3 spans 14 residues. Germline CDR1 is SEHNR and CDR2 is FQNEAQ (reference sequence). CDR3 sequence: CASSLGSVGPEAFF. Here the CDR3 DNA reads TGTGCCAGCAGCTTAGGGTCGGTGGGCCCTGAAGCTTTCTTT.

This clone was detected a few times. The chain joins TRBV27 to TRBJ2-3; unclear D gene. Germline CDR1 reads MNHEY; CDR2 reads SMNVEV (reference sequence). The CDR3 is made up of 13 amino acids. V lost 6 bases, J lost 4 bases, and 11 bases lay in between. The CDR3 DNA is TGTGCCAGCAGGAACATCGGCCCAGATACGCAGTATTTT. It codes for CASRNIGPDTQYF.

The chain links TRBV10-3 to TRBJ1-2, with a tentative D call TRBD1 (5 bases). V was cut by 3 bases and J by 4 bases, with 12 bases left in between. CDR3 length: 14 residues. Germline V gene lookup returns CDR1 ENHRY and CDR2 SYGVKD. CDR3 amino acids: CAISDQEGRYGYTF. The CDR3 DNA is TGTGCCATCAGTGATCAGGAGGGGCGCTATGGCTACACCTTC.

This chain connects TRBV19 to TRBJ1-2; a possible D gene is TRBD1 (6 bases). CDR1 LNHDA and CDR2 SQIVND come from the germline V gene (reference sequence). The CDR3 consists of 15 residues. Trimming pared 4 bases from V and 4 bases from J, leaving 16 bases between. The CDR3, as DNA: TGTGCCAGTAGTACCCCCCTACAGGGTTTCTATGGCTACACCTTC. Translation: CASSTPLQGFYGYTF. Full variable domain (remainder filled in from reference TRBV19 and TRBJ1-2): DGGITQSPKYLFRKEGQNVTLSCEQNLNHDAMYWYRQDPGQGLRLIYYSQIVNDFQKGDIAEGYSVSREKKESFPLTVTSAQKNPTAFYLCASSTPLQGFYGYTFGSGTRLTVV.

This clone was seen only a few times. The J gene is TRBJ2-7, the V gene TRBV13; TRBD2 might be the D (5 bases). This CDR3 is 13 amino acids long. V lost 1 base and J lost 5, with 9 bases in between. The germline V gene has CDR1 PRHDT and CDR2 FYEKMQ (reference sequence). CDR3 region: CASSLVPEDEQYF. CDR3 sequence (DNA): TGTGCCAGCAGCTTAGTACCGGAGGACGAGCAGTACTTC.

The genes are TRBV7-8 and TRBJ2-1; 11 bases line up with TRBD1. J was trimmed by 3 bases and V by 5 bases; bases with no gene match: 6. Germline V gene lookup returns CDR1 SGHVS and CDR2 FQNEAQ. CDR3 length equals 16 residues. The CDR3 coding sequence is TGTGCCAGCAGCCCATGGACAGGGGGCTTCTACAATGAGCAGTTCTTC. This codes for CASSPWTGGFYNEQFF.

This chain uses TRBV25-1 with TRBJ2-5, with 8 bases that match TRBD2. This CDR3 contains 15 residues. Losses at the gene ends were 2 bases for V and 0 bases for J; bases not matched to a gene: 2. Germline V CDR1 and CDR2: MGHDK, SYGVNS. The CDR3 region is CASSETGRDQETQYF. In DNA form, the CDR3 reads TGTGCCAGCAGTGAAACCGGGAGGGACCAAGAGACCCAGTACTTC.

CDR3 sequence (DNA): TGTGCCAGCAGCCATGGGGGGAGCAATCAGCCCCAGCATTTT. Protein: CASSHGGSNQPQHF. The chain uses TRBV7-2 and TRBJ1-5; D is possibly TRBD1 (5 bases). CDR1 is SGHTA, CDR2 FQGNSA, per germline. This CDR3 region has 14 residues. Trimming took off 5 bases at V and 1 base at J, with 9 bases between the two ends. Variable domain in full (rest from reference TRBV7-2 and TRBJ1-5): GAGVSQSPSNKVTEKGKDVELRCDPISGHTALYWYRQSLGQGLEFLIYFQGNSAPDKSGLPSDRFSAERTGGSVSTLTIQRTQQEDSAVYLCASSHGGSNQPQHFGDGTRLSIL.

V and J are TRBV19 and TRBJ1-5; possibly TRBD1 for D (6 bases). Germline V gives CDR1 LNHDA, CDR2 SQIVND (reference sequence). Trimming pared 0 bases from V and 1 base from J, leaving 7 bases between. The CDR3 contains 15 residues. The CDR3 loop is CASSIDQGSNQPQHF. Here the CDR3 DNA reads TGTGCCAGTAGTATAGACCAGGGGAGCAATCAGCCCCAGCATTTT.

CDR3 amino acids: CASRTQGRQGHEQYF. CDR3 sequence (DNA): TGTGCCAGCAGGACTCAGGGGAGACAGGGGCACGAGCAGTACTTC. The chain uses TRBV2 and TRBJ2-7; 8 positions match TRBD1. After removal of 6 bases from V and 5 bases from J, the junction contained 12 bases not matched to a gene. Looked up from germline, CDR1 is SNHLY and CDR2 is FYNNEI. The CDR3 totals 15 residues.

The gene calls are TRBV6-6 and TRBJ2-5; 7 bases match TRBD1. CDR3 length equals 15 residues. V shed 4 bases and J 2 bases; nucleotides not matched to a gene: 7. Germline loops: CDR1 MNHNY, CDR2 SVGAGI (reference sequence). The chain's CDR3 is CASSLRPGQQETQYF. The CDR3 region has the DNA TGTGCCAGCAGTTTGCGTCCGGGACAGCAAGAGACCCAGTACTTC.

The chain couples TRBV10-2 to TRBJ2-1; D is undetermined. The CDR3 runs 11 residues. Trimming cost V 4 bases and J 8 bases, with 6 bases left between them. The germline V gene has CDR1 WSHSY and CDR2 SAAADI. Here the CDR3 reads CASSASYEQFF. The CDR3 nucleotides read TGCGCCAGCAGTGCGTCGTATGAGCAGTTCTTC.

The chain combines TRBV7-2 with TRBJ1-5; D may be TRBD1 (6 bases). The length of the CDR3 is 13 residues. Germline CDR1 SGHTA, CDR2 FQGNSA. V lost 5 bases and J 7 bases, leaving 12 bases between the germline ends. This CDR3 is CASSGQRSQPQHF. The CDR3 DNA is TGTGCCAGCAGCGGACAGCGTTCACAGCCCCAGCATTTT. The whole variable domain, filled in from reference TRBV7-2 and TRBJ1-5, reads GAGVSQSPSNKVTEKGKDVELRCDPISGHTALYWYRQSLGQGLEFLIYFQGNSAPDKSGLPSDRFSAERTGGSVSTLTIQRTQQEDSAVYLCASSGQRSQPQHFGDGTRLSIL.